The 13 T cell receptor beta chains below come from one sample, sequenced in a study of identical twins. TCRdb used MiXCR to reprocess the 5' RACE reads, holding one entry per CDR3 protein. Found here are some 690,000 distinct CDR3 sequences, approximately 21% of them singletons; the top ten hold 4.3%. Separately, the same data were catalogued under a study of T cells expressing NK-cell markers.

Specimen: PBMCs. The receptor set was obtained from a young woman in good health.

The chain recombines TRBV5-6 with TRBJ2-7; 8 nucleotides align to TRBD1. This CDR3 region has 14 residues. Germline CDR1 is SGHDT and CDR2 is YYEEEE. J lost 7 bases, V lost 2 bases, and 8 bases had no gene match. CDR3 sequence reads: CASSFGQGFLEQYF. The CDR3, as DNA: TGTGCCAGCAGCTTCGGACAGGGTTTTTTGGAGCAGTACTTC.

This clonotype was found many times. CDR3 bases: TGCAGTGCTACGCGACAGGCCAAGGCTGAAGCTTTCTTT. Protein: CSATRQAKAEAFF. The V gene is TRBV20-1, the J gene TRBJ1-1; D is perhaps TRBD1 (6 bases). Trimming shortened V by 4 bases and J by 6 bases, and 15 bases separated the two germline ends. Germline V CDR1 and CDR2: DFQATT, SNEGSKA (reference sequence). The CDR3 is 13 residues long.

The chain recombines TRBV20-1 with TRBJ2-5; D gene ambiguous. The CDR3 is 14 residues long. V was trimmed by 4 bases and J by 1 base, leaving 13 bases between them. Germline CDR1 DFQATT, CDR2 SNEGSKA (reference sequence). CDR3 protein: CSAILGTSQETQYF. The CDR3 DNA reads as TGCAGTGCTATCCTAGGCACCAGCCAAGAGACCCAGTACTTC.

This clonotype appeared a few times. CDR3 coding DNA: TGTGCCAGCAGTTACCGATTGGATGGAAACACCATATATTTT. This sequence encodes CASSYRLDGNTIYF. The chain couples TRBV6-5 to TRBJ1-3; no clear D. The CDR3 has 14 amino acids. Trimming took 2 bases from V and 3 from J, leaving 8 bases between them. Germline CDR1 reads MNHEY; CDR2 reads SVGAGI.

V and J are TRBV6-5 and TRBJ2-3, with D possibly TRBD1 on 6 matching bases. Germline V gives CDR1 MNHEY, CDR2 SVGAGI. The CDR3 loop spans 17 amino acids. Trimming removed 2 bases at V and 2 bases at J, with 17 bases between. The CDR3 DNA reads TGTGCCAGCAGTTACCGCGGACAGCCACCTAACACAGATACGCAGTATTTT. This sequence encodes CASSYRGQPPNTDTQYF.

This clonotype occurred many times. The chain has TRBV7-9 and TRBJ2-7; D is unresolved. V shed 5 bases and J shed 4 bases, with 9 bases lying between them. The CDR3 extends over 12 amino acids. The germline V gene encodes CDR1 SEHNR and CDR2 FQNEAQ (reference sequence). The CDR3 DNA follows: TGTGCCAGCAGCCTTAATACGTACGAGCAGTACTTC. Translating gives CASSLNTYEQYF.

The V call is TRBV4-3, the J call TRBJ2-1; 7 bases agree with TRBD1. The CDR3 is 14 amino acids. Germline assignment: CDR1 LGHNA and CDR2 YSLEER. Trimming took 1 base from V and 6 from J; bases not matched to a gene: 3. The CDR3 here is CASSQGDSVNEQFF. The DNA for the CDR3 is TGCGCCAGCAGCCAAGGGGACAGTGTCAATGAGCAGTTCTTC.

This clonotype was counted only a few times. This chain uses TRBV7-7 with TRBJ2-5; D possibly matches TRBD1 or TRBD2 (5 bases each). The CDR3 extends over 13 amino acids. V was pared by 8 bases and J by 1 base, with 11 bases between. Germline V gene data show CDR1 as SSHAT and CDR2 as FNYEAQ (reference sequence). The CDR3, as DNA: TGTGCCAGCGGGGGACCAGCCCAAGAGACCCAGTACTTC. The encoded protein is CASGGPAQETQYF. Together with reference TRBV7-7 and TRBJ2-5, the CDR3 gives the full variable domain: GAGVSQSPRYKVTKRGQDVTLRCDPISSHATLYWYQQALGQGPEFLTYFNYEAQPDKSGLPSDRFSAERPEGSISTLTIQRTEQRDSAMYRCASGGPAQETQYFGPGTRLLVL.

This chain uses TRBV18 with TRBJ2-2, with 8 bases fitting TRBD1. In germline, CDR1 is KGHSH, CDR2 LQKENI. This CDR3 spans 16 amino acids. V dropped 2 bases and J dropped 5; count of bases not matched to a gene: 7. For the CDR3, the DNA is TGTGCCAGCTCACCAATTCAGGGGGCGCAAACCGGGGAGCTGTTTTTT. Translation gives CASSPIQGAQTGELFF.

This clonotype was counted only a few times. The CDR3 DNA is TGTGCCAGCAGGGCGGAGGGACTGCAGTACTTC. Encoded protein: CASRAEGLQYF. The genes are TRBV7-2 and TRBJ2-7; TRBD2 might be the D (6 bases). CDR3 length: 11 residues. Germline V lookup: CDR1 SGHTA, CDR2 FQGNSA. The V end lost 6 bases, the J end lost 9 bases, and 12 bases lay between the germline ends.

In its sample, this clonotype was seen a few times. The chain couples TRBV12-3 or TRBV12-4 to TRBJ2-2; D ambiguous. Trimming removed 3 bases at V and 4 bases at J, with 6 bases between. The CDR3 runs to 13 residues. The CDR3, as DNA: TGTGCCAGCAGTTTCCACCGCACCGGGGAGCTGTTTTTT. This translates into CASSFHRTGELFF.

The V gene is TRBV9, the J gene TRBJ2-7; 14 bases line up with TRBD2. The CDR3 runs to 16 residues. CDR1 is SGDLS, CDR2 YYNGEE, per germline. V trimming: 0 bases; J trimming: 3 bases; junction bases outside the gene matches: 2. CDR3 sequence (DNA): TGTGCCAGCAGCGTAGGGGGGACTAGCGGGAGCTACGAGCAGTACTTC. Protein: CASSVGGTSGSYEQYF.

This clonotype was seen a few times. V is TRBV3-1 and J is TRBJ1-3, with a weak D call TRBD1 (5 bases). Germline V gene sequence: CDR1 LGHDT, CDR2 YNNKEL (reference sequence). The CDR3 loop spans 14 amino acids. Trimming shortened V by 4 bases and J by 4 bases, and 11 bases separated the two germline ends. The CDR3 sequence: CASSPDTAGNTIYF. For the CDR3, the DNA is TGTGCCAGCAGCCCGGACACCGCCGGAAACACCATATATTTT.